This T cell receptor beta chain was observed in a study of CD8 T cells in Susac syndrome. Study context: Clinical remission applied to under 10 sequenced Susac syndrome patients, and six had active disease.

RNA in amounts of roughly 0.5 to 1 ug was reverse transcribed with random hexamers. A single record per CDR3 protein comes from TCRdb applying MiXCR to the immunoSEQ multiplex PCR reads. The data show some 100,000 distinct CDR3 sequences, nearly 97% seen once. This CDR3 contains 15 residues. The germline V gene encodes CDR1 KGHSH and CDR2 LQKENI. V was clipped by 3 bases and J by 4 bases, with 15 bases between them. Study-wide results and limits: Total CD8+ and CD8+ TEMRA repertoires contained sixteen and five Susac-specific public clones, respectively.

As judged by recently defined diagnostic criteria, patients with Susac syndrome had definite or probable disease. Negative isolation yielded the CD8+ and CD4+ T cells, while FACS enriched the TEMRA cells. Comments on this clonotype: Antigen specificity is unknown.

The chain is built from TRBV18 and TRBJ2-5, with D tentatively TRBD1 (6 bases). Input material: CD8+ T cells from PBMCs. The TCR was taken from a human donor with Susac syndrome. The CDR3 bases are TGTGCCAGCTCACCCTTCGACAGGACCAGAGAGACCCAGTACTTC. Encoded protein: CASSPFDRTRETQYF.